This entry lists 26 T cell receptor beta chains sequenced from one sample in a study of CD8 T cells in Susac syndrome. RNA in amounts of roughly 0.5 to 1 ug was reverse transcribed with random hexamers. MiXCR, applied by TCRdb to the immunoSEQ multiplex PCR reads, yields one record per CDR3 protein. Altogether 350,000 to 550,000 distinct CDR3 sequences are present, 75% to 90% being singletons, with the ten largest covering around 0.12%. The sequencing sample was made of CD8+ T cells from PBMCs. The receptors were sampled from a human donor with multiple sclerosis.

The V gene is TRBV29-1, the J gene TRBJ1-3, with D uncertain. CDR1 and CDR2 from the germline V gene are SQVTM and ANQGSEA. The CDR3 is 14 residues long. The germline V and J ends were trimmed by 1 base and 2 bases, with 9 bases remaining between them. The CDR3 coding sequence is TGCAGCGTTGAAGGGGAAGGGACTGGAAACACCATATATTTT. Protein: CSVEGEGTGNTIYF. The whole variable domain, remainder taken from reference TRBV29-1 and TRBJ1-3, is SAVISQKPSRDICQRGTSLTIQCQVDSQVTMMFWYRQQPGQSLTLIATANQGSEATYESGFVIDKFPISRPNLTFSTLTVSNMSPEDSSIYLCSVEGEGTGNTIYFGEGSWLTVV.

This chain joins TRBV11-2 and TRBJ2-7, with a possible D match to TRBD1 (5 bases). This CDR3 spans 13 amino acids. The V end was cut by 5 bases, the J end by 4 bases, with 12 bases between. The germline CDR1 and CDR2 sequences are SGHAT and FQNNGV. The CDR3 coding sequence is TGTGCCAGCAGCCCTCGACAGATGTACGAGCAGTACTTC. Its translation: CASSPRQMYEQYF.

This clonotype was counted a few times. The rearrangement uses TRBV29-1 and TRBJ2-7; D not certain. From germline, CDR1 is SQVTM and CDR2 ANQGSEA. Trimming took 4 bases from V and 0 from J, leaving 7 bases between them. This CDR3 has 12 residues. The CDR3 coding sequence is TGCAGCGTTGCCGGTCCCTCCTACGAGCAGTACTTC. Translation gives CSVAGPSYEQYF.

The V gene is TRBV29-1, the J gene TRBJ2-1, with 10 bases that match TRBD1. This CDR3 contains 16 residues. V dropped 1 base and J dropped 2; count of bases not matched to a gene: 5. Germline values: CDR1 SQVTM, CDR2 ANQGSEA. The CDR3 DNA sequence: TGCAGCGTTGAAGGGGGGGGACAGGGGACCTACAATGAGCAGTTCTTC. Protein product: CSVEGGGQGTYNEQFF.

The chain joins TRBV30 to TRBJ1-4, with D hard to call. Per the germline V gene, CDR1 is GTSNPN and CDR2 is SVGIG (reference sequence). This CDR3 has 13 residues. The ends were cut back, 2 bases at V and 4 bases at J, with 8 bases in the middle. The CDR3 DNA reads as TGTGCCTGGAGTTCACAGAATAATGAAAAACTGTTTTTT. This codes for CAWSSQNNEKLFF.

V gene TRBV30 combines with J gene TRBJ2-7; TRBD2 agrees at 7 bases. V was clipped by 2 bases and J by 4 bases; unmatched bases: 8. Germline assignment: CDR1 GTSNPN and CDR2 SVGIG (reference sequence). This CDR3 region has 14 residues. CDR3: CAWSSGTTPYEQYF. CDR3 in DNA: TGTGCCTGGAGTTCCGGGACTACACCATACGAGCAGTACTTC.

This clonotype was seen a single time. The rearrangement uses TRBV14 and TRBJ2-1; D gene uncertain. The germline CDR1 and CDR2 sequences are SGHDN and FVKESK. Trimming took 0 bases from V and 4 from J, leaving 4 bases between them. The CDR3 is made up of 13 amino acids. The CDR3 sequence is CASSQEIYNEQFF. The CDR3 DNA follows: TGTGCCAGCAGCCAAGAAATATACAATGAGCAGTTCTTC.

This sequence joins TRBV27 and TRBJ2-5; the D gene is possibly TRBD2 (6 bases). Germline assignment: CDR1 MNHEY and CDR2 SMNVEV (reference sequence). The CDR3 is 14 amino acids. The V end was cut by 0 bases, the J end by 7 bases, with 12 bases between. The CDR3 DNA follows: TGTGCCAGCAGTTTATCGGCCCTGGGGGGGACCCAGTACTTC. It yields the protein CASSLSALGGTQYF.

The chain recombines TRBV19 with TRBJ2-7; TRBD2 matches at 9 bases. The CDR3 contains 13 residues. Trimming at V came to 9 bases and at J to 1 base, leaving 4 bases not matched to a gene. Germline CDR1 LNHDA, CDR2 SQIVND (reference sequence). The CDR3 reads CASASGTSYEQYF. The CDR3 DNA reads TGTGCCAGCGCTAGCGGGACTTCCTACGAGCAGTACTTC. The entire variable domain, with the rest obtained from reference TRBV19 and TRBJ2-7, is as follows: DGGITQSPKYLFRKEGQNVTLSCEQNLNHDAMYWYRQDPGQGLRLIYYSQIVNDFQKGDIAEGYSVSREKKESFPLTVTSAQKNPTAFYLCASASGTSYEQYFGPGTRLTVT.

This clonotype was recorded a few times. V usage is TRBV5-4 and J usage is TRBJ1-1; D not resolved. From germline, CDR1 is SGHNT and CDR2 YYREEE (reference sequence). The CDR3 has 15 residues. Trimming stripped 4 bases from V and 0 bases from J, with 13 bases between. Here the CDR3 reads CASSAPEAVNTEAFF. DNA of the CDR3: TGTGCCAGCAGCGCCCCGGAAGCCGTGAACACTGAAGCTTTCTTT.

The V and J genes are TRBV7-9 and TRBJ2-3; tentative D call: TRBD1 (6 bases). V was trimmed by 5 bases and J by 0 bases, leaving 15 bases between them. The CDR3 is 16 amino acids. Germline-derived CDR1 and CDR2 are SEHNR and FQNEAQ (reference sequence). The CDR3 bases are TGTGCCAGCAGCCCCAGGTTGGGGGCTAGCACAGATACGCAGTATTTT. Its protein product is CASSPRLGASTDTQYF.

This rearrangement joins TRBV4-2 to TRBJ2-5; maybe TRBD1 (6 bases). The CDR3 contains 15 residues. V was cut by 1 base and J by 4 bases, with 13 bases left in between. The germline gives CDR1 LGHNA, CDR2 YNFKEQ. As DNA, the CDR3 is TGTGCCAGCAGCCAAGTTACAGGGATTGCAGAGACCCAGTACTTC. This gives the protein CASSQVTGIAETQYF.

This chain's CDR3 is CASALGGSSYEQYF. CDR3 in DNA: TGTGCCAGCGCCCTGGGGGGGAGTTCCTACGAGCAGTACTTC. The V gene is TRBV5-6, the J gene TRBJ2-7; TRBD2 agrees at 7 bases. CDR3 length: 14 residues. CDR1 SGHDT and CDR2 YYEEEE come from the germline V gene. The trim removed 7 bases at V and 1 base at J, leaving 8 bases unmatched. Filled out from reference TRBV5-6 and TRBJ2-7, the complete variable domain reads DAGVTQSPTHLIKTRGQQVTLRCSPKSGHDTVSWYQQALGQGPQFIFQYYEEEERQRGNFPDRFSGHQFPNYSSELNVNALLLGDSALYLCASALGGSSYEQYFGPGTRLTVT.

The CDR3 coding sequence is TGTGCCAGCAGTTACGAAGGGGAGAGCACTGAAGCTTTCTTT. Amino acids: CASSYEGESTEAFF. V is TRBV6-2 or TRBV6-3 and J is TRBJ1-1; maybe TRBD1 (5 bases). V was trimmed by 2 bases and J by 4 bases, leaving 11 bases between them. The germline gives CDR1 MNHEY, CDR2 SVGEGT. This CDR3 comprises 14 residues.

This chain connects TRBV4-1 to TRBJ2-7; TRBD1 agrees at 8 bases. This CDR3 is 16 amino acids long. Losses at the gene ends were 4 bases for V and 3 bases for J; bases not matched to a gene: 11. Germline values: CDR1 MGHRA, CDR2 YSYEKL. CDR3 residues: CASSLDRGEFGYEQYF. As DNA, the CDR3 is TGCGCCAGCAGCCTCGACAGGGGCGAATTTGGCTACGAGCAGTACTTC.

The chain links TRBV7-9 to TRBJ2-7; no reliable D call. V lost 1 base and J 5 bases, leaving 9 bases between the germline ends. The CDR3 totals 13 residues. CDR1 SEHNR and CDR2 FQNEAQ come from the germline V gene (reference sequence). Written as DNA, the CDR3 is TGTGCCAGCAGCTTAGAGGGAAGGCACGAGCAGTACTTC. Translation: CASSLEGRHEQYF.

The genes are TRBV27 and TRBJ2-3; D possibly corresponds to TRBD2 (7 bases). The CDR3 has 19 amino acids. V shed 5 bases and J shed 2 bases, with 26 bases lying between them. CDR1 is MNHEY, CDR2 SMNVEV, per germline (reference sequence). The CDR3 reads CASSITPVGGGPTTDTQYF. The CDR3 DNA sequence: TGTGCCAGCAGTATCACCCCCGTGGGGGGGGGCCCCACCACAGATACGCAGTATTTT.

This chain joins TRBV28 and TRBJ1-5; D is ambiguous. Germline CDR1 and CDR2: MDHEN and SYDVKM. V dropped 5 bases and J dropped 1 base, with 12 bases sitting between them. The CDR3 is 15 residues long. CDR3 region: CASSHDGLSNQPQHF. CDR3 sequence (DNA): TGTGCCAGCAGTCATGACGGTTTGAGCAATCAGCCCCAGCATTTT.

The chain employs TRBV7-9 and TRBJ2-1; 9 bases are a match to TRBD1. V lost 7 bases and J lost 9; bases outside the gene matches: 16. CDR3 length equals 16 residues. Germline lookup yields CDR1 SEHNR and CDR2 FQNEAQ (reference sequence). The CDR3 nucleotides are TGTGCCAGCAACGGACAGGGGAGTAATATTGACGGTGAGCAGTTCTTC. Its protein is CASNGQGSNIDGEQFF.

The chain recombines TRBV5-5 with TRBJ1-1; D gene ambiguous. Germline V lookup: CDR1 SGHKS, CDR2 YYEKEE (reference sequence). There are 17 residues in the CDR3. V lost 0 bases and J lost 2, with 17 bases in between. CDR3 in amino acids: CASSLAFQKEVNTEAFF. In DNA form, the CDR3 reads TGTGCCAGCAGCTTGGCCTTCCAGAAAGAAGTCAACACTGAAGCTTTCTTT. Full variable domain (rest looked up from reference TRBV5-5 and TRBJ1-1): DAGVTQSPTHLIKTRGQQVTLRCSPISGHKSVSWYQQVLGQGPQFIFQYYEKEERGRGNFPDRFSARQFPNYSSELNVNALLLGDSALYLCASSLAFQKEVNTEAFFGQGTRLTVV.

This rearrangement joins TRBV23-1 to TRBJ2-1; 7 bases align to TRBD1. TRBV23-1 is sorted into the ORF group, with uncertain function. The CDR3 spans 15 residues. After removal of 6 bases from V and 3 bases from J, the junction contained 8 bases not matched to a gene. CDR3 loop: CASRRTGHRYNEQFF. As DNA, the CDR3 is TGCGCCAGCAGGAGGACAGGTCACCGCTACAATGAGCAGTTCTTC.

The V call is TRBV28, the J call TRBJ2-1, with 9 positions matching TRBD2. This CDR3 contains 15 residues. V lost 6 bases and J lost 8; bases outside the gene matches: 11. Germline V CDR1 and CDR2: MDHEN, SYDVKM. The CDR3: CASSPVVAGEDEQFF. The CDR3 DNA is TGTGCCAGCAGCCCAGTTGTAGCGGGAGAAGATGAGCAGTTCTTC.

The genes are TRBV6-1 and TRBJ1-1; perhaps TRBD1 as D (6 bases). Trimming took 6 bases from V and 4 from J, leaving 12 bases between them. Germline V CDR1 and CDR2: MNHNS, SASEGT. The length of the CDR3 is 13 residues. CDR3 sequence reads: CASSIQGGTEAFF. The CDR3 region has the DNA TGTGCCAGCAGCATACAGGGAGGCACTGAAGCTTTCTTT.

The CDR3 spells CAISSLSAKEGNTIYF. CDR3 bases: TGTGCCATCAGTTCGCTTTCCGCCAAGGAAGGAAACACCATATATTTT. The V gene is TRBV10-3, the J gene TRBJ1-3; no reliable D call. Trimming took off 5 bases at V and 4 bases at J, with 18 bases between the two ends. Germline CDR1 ENHRY, CDR2 SYGVKD. The CDR3 spans 16 residues.

This clonotype came up once. The chain uses TRBV30 and TRBJ1-5, with TRBD1 as a possible D gene (5 bases). The V end was cut by 2 bases, the J end by 5 bases, with 10 bases between. CDR1 and CDR2 from the germline V gene are GTSNPN and SVGIG (reference sequence). The CDR3 covers 13 residues. As DNA, the CDR3 is TGTGCCTGGAGTACGGACATTTATCAGCCCCAGCATTTT. This sequence encodes CAWSTDIYQPQHF.

This clonotype has only one observation. The rearrangement joins TRBV4-1 to TRBJ2-1; D perhaps matches TRBD2 (6 bases). Germline loops: CDR1 MGHRA, CDR2 YSYEKL. V lost 3 bases, J lost 10 bases, and 16 bases lay in between. The CDR3 loop spans 14 amino acids. CDR3 residues: CASSQRDPHNEQFF. The CDR3 DNA follows: TGCGCCAGCAGCCAGCGGGACCCTCATAACGAGCAGTTCTTC.